Listed below are T cell receptor beta chains from one sample, sequenced in a study of CD8+ T cells in alopecia areata. Data came from immunoSEQ multiplex PCR; TCRdb stores just in-frame clones and leaves some out. The table records about 210,000 clones, less than 75% of them present only once. This sample comprised CD4+ T cells sorted from blood, obtained at week 4, from a patient treated with tofacitinib. The source is a human donor with alopecia areata. Both conserved end residues are part of each CDR3. A D gene is named only where the DNA matches it firmly. Some rows mark clone size as missing; the rest say once, few, many or name a class of expanded clone.

clone_size d_call j_call v_call cdr3_nt cdr3_aa
- - TRBJ1-2 TRBV9 TGTGCCAGCAGCGTAGGTCCAGGTTTGGGGGATGGCTACACCTTC CASSVGPGLGDGYTF
- - TRBJ1-2 TRBV19 TGTGCCAGTAGGACCTCGGGACACCTTAACTATGGCTACACCTTC CASRTSGHLNYGYTF
- - TRBJ2-3 TRBV7-2 TGTGCCAGCAGAGGGAGACAGATAACAGATACGCAGTATTTT CASRGRQITDTQYF
once - TRBJ1-1 TRBV15 TGTGCCACCAGGCCGGAGACAGGAATCAACACTGAAGCTTTCTTT CATRPETGINTEAFF
- TRBD1 TRBJ1-2 TRBV6-5 TGTGCCAGCAGCACACGGGACAGGCGCCTCTATGGCTACACCTTC CASSTRDRRLYGYTF
many TRBD1 TRBJ1-1 TRBV27 TGTGCCAGCAGTCTTGGACAGGCCAACACTGAAGCTTTCTTT CASSLGQANTEAFF
- - TRBJ2-1 TRBV6-5 TGTGCCAGCAGCCGGTTTGCAATCAATGGGCAGTTCTTC CASSRFAINGQFF
- - TRBJ1-2 TRBV2 TGTGCCAGCAGTGAAATAGCTAACTATGGCTACACCTTC CASSEIANYGYTF
- - TRBJ1-2 TRBV19 TGTGCCAGTGATACAGGGAGGTATGGCTACACCTTC CASDTGRYGYTF
- - TRBJ2-7 TRBV4-3 TGCGCCAGCAGCCAAGACGGGCGGAGTCCCTACGAGCAGTACTTC CASSQDGRSPYEQYF
many - TRBJ2-1 TRBV7-9 TGTGCCAGCGCCGAACGGGGGCCAGACAATGAGCAGTTCTTC CASAERGPDNEQFF
- - TRBJ2-7 TRBV12-5 TGTGCTAGTGGTTTGGTACAGGACGCGTCTCGTGAGCAGTACTTC CASGLVQDASREQYF
- - TRBJ2-7 TRBV10-3 TGTGCCATCAGGCCCGACAGGAACCTCGAGCAGTACTTC CAIRPDRNLEQYF
- - TRBJ2-3 TRBV14 TGTGCCAGCAGTGGGCCGAGGGTTCCCACAGATACGCAGTATTTT CASSGPRVPTDTQYF
- - TRBJ1-1 TRBV30 TGTGCCTGGGCAGGGAATGAGAGGAGAGCTTTCTTT CAWAGNERRAFF
few TRBD1 TRBJ2-1 TRBV29-1 TGCAGCGTTGCGACAGGGTGGGGCAATGAGCAGTTCTTC CSVATGWGNEQFF
- - TRBJ2-7 TRBV29-1 TGCAGCGTTGAAGACGGTCACTTC CSVEDGHF
- - TRBJ2-1 TRBV9 TGTGCCAGCAGCGTAGGGACAGCTAACAATGAGCAGTTCTTC CASSVGTANNEQFF
- TRBD1 TRBJ2-1 TRBV2 TGTGCCAGCAGTGAAGGAAGACAGGGGGCTAAGCAGTTCTTC CASSEGRQGAKQFF
- - TRBJ1-2 TRBV5-1 TGCGCCAGCAGCTCCTACTCGCGACCTCACGTTAACTATGGCTACACCTTC CASSSYSRPHVNYGYTF
- TRBD1 TRBJ2-7 TRBV18 TGTGCCAGCTCACCACCCGGACAGGGGGACGAGCAGTACTTC CASSPPGQGDEQYF
- - TRBJ1-1 TRBV20-1 TGCAGTGCTAGAGCTAGTGAAGCTTTCTTT CSARASEAFF
- - TRBJ2-4 TRBV5-4 TGTGCCAGCAGCCCGCCGGGGGCGCGCGGGAAAAACATTCAGTACTTC CASSPPGARGKNIQYF
- - TRBJ1-1 TRBV29-1 TGCAGCGTGCAGGGAATGAACACTGAAGCTTTCTTT CSVQGMNTEAFF
- - TRBJ1-2 TRBV15 TGTGCCACCAGCAGAGATCCAGGGACCTATGGCTACACCTTC CATSRDPGTYGYTF
- - TRBJ2-7 TRBV25-1 TGTGCCAGCAGTGACTTAGGATTCGGCGAGCAGTACTTC CASSDLGFGEQYF
few - TRBJ2-6 TRBV9 TGTGCCAGCAGCGTAGGCGCCTCAGGGGCCAACGTCCTGACTTTC CASSVGASGANVLTF
- TRBD1 TRBJ1-1 TRBV5-1 TGCGCCAGCAGCGAAAGACAGGGGGTGACCACTGAAGCTTTCTTT CASSERQGVTTEAFF
- - TRBJ2-5 TRBV9 TGTGCCAGCAGCCCAAAATCTGGGGAGACCCAGTACTTC CASSPKSGETQYF
- - TRBJ2-1 TRBV29-1 TGCAGCGTTGTGTCGCGCTTCTCCTACAATGAGCAGTTCTTC CSVVSRFSYNEQFF
- - TRBJ2-7 TRBV7-2 TGTGCCAGCAGCACGATACAGGGCACCTACGAGCAGTACTTC CASSTIQGTYEQYF